The 5 T cell receptor beta chains given below trace back to one sample, sequenced in a study of shared clonotypes between healthy human individuals. This table comes from immunoSEQ multiplex PCR, and its TCRdb copy is limited to in-frame clones, with some not included. The sample lists approximately 1.5 million clones; approximately 98.5% were seen once. The sequenced sample consisted of naive CD4+ T cells sorted from blood. Subset here: CD45RA+ positively selected. All receptors come from a man aged 25-40 years in good health.

This rearrangement joins TRBV19 to TRBJ1-2; D is ambiguous. Per the germline V gene, CDR1 is LNHDA and CDR2 is SQIVND (reference sequence). This CDR3 comprises 12 residues. V was clipped by 7 bases and J by 0 bases, with 6 bases between them. CDR3 DNA sequence: TGTGCCAGTATGCGGGCTAACTATGGCTACACCTTC. Protein product: CASMRANYGYTF.

CDR3 bases: TGTGCCAGCAGCCCCGATTATTTGGTAGCTGGGGCCAACGTCCTGACTTTC. Amino acids: CASSPDYLVAGANVLTF. The chain recombines TRBV9 with TRBJ2-6; D not certain. The V gene's germline CDR1 is SGDLS and CDR2 YYNGEE. Trimming removed 4 bases from V and 2 bases from J, with 16 bases in between. The CDR3 totals 17 residues.

This clone was seen only a few times. The V gene is TRBV19, the J gene TRBJ1-2; D is ambiguous. Germline V CDR1 and CDR2: LNHDA, SQIVND (reference sequence). The CDR3 is 13 residues long. V was trimmed by 8 bases and J by 2 bases, leaving 12 bases between them. The CDR3 loop is CASAREENYGYTF. CDR3 nucleotides: TGTGCCAGTGCCAGAGAGGAGAACTATGGCTACACCTTC.

This chain's CDR3 is CASSESTDPAEQFF. In DNA, the CDR3 is TGCGCCAGCAGTGAGTCGACTGATCCTGCTGAGCAGTTCTTC. This rearrangement joins TRBV10-1 to TRBJ2-1; D is unclear. This CDR3 comprises 14 residues. The germline V gene has CDR1 WNHNN and CDR2 SYGVQD (reference sequence). V dropped 0 bases and J dropped 9 bases, with 12 bases sitting between them.

V usage is TRBV30 and J usage is TRBJ2-4, with D hard to call. The germline CDR1 and CDR2 sequences are GTSNPN and SVGIG (reference sequence). Trimming cost V 0 bases and J 2 bases, with 8 bases left between them. This CDR3 contains 14 residues. CDR3 coding DNA: TGTGCCTGGAGTGTACCTCAGTCCAAAAACATTCAGTACTTC. Translated: CAWSVPQSKNIQYF.